A selection of T cell receptor beta chains follows, all from one sample in a study of shared clonotypes between healthy human individuals. Assay: immunoSEQ multiplex PCR; the TCRdb copy retains only in-frame clones and omits some. This table holds under 600,000 clones, around 97% found once. Source material: naive CD4+ T cells sorted from blood. All receptors derive from a woman aged 25 to 39 in good health. The CDR3 runs from the conserved cysteine through the conserved F or W. D genes are given only for firm matches. Only part of the rows carry a size: once, few, many, or a class if the clone is expanded.

TRBD2,TRBJ2-3,TRBV30,-,CAWSVGSGRTDTQYF,TGTGCCTGGAGTGTAGGAAGCGGGAGAACAGATACGCAGTATTTT
-,TRBJ1-2,TRBV2,few,CASSADSNYGYTF,TGTGCCAGCAGTGCCGACAGTAACTATGGCTACACCTTC
-,TRBJ1-2,TRBV28,-,CASSSGYGYTF,TGTGCCAGCAGTTCAGGCTATGGCTACACCTTC
TRBD1,TRBJ2-5,TRBV25-1,-,CASSGGGWYQETQYF,TGTGCCAGCAGTGGAGGGGGCTGGTACCAAGAGACCCAGTACTTC
-,TRBJ1-1,TRBV5-1,-,CASSLRGDLNTEAFF,TGCGCCAGCAGCCTACGGGGAGACCTGAACACTGAAGCTTTCTTT
-,TRBJ2-7,TRBV29-1,-,CSGTASSYEQYF,TGCAGCGGGACGGCAAGCTCCTACGAGCAGTACTTC
TRBD1,TRBJ2-7,TRBV4-1,-,CASSPRQGSYEQYF,TGCGCCAGCAGCCCTCGACAGGGCTCCTACGAGCAGTACTTC
TRBD1,TRBJ1-5,TRBV15,-,CATSRDGAGGQPQHF,TGTGCCACCAGCAGAGATGGTGCAGGGGGACAGCCCCAGCATTTT
-,TRBJ1-1,TRBV10-1,-,CASSENRDNTEAFF,TGCGCCAGCAGTGAGAACCGGGACAACACTGAAGCTTTCTTT
-,TRBJ2-7,TRBV5-1,-,CASSFRGSPYEQYF,TGCGCCAGCAGCTTTAGGGGTTCCCCCTACGAGCAGTACTTC
-,TRBJ1-6,TRBV4-1,-,CASTARWTEHSPLHF,TGCGCCAGCACAGCCCGGTGGACAGAACATTCACCCCTCCACTTT
TRBD1,TRBJ2-7,TRBV29-1,-,CSLVETGGEQYF,TGCAGCCTGGTCGAGACAGGGGGCGAGCAGTACTTC
-,TRBJ2-2,TRBV9,-,CASSVERVNTGELFF,TGTGCCAGCAGCGTGGAGCGGGTTAACACCGGGGAGCTGTTTTTT
-,TRBJ2-3,TRBV15,-,CATSRDHLGGGTDTQYF,TGTGCCACCAGCAGAGATCATCTAGGCGGGGGCACAGATACGCAGTATTTT
-,TRBJ1-4,TRBV5-4,-,CASGQSANEKLFF,TGTGCCAGCGGACAGTCCGCTAATGAAAAACTGTTTTTT
TRBD2,TRBJ2-1,TRBV11-2,-,CASSTGTSGIEQFF,TGTGCCAGCAGCACAGGGACTAGCGGGATTGAGCAGTTCTTC
-,TRBJ1-6,TRBV2,once,CASSEARRRSYNSPLHF,TGTGCCAGCAGTGAAGCGAGGAGACGCTCCTATAATTCACCCCTCCACTTT
-,TRBJ2-7,TRBV19,-,CASSSQSLRRYEQYF,TGTGCCAGTAGTAGTCAGTCCCTGAGAAGGTACGAGCAGTACTTC
-,TRBJ2-5,TRBV7-8,-,CASSLVSGTRGAQYF,TGTGCCAGCAGCTTAGTAAGCGGGACCAGGGGGGCCCAGTACTTC
-,TRBJ1-2,TRBV7-2,-,CASSPWASNYGYTF,TGTGCCAGCAGCCCCTGGGCCTCCAACTATGGCTACACCTTC
TRBD2,TRBJ2-3,TRBV5-4,-,CASSLVVIAGSTDTQYF,TGTGCCAGCAGCTTGGTCGTAATAGCGGGGTCCACAGATACGCAGTATTTT
-,TRBJ1-2,TRBV5-8,-,CASSPGTAYGYTF,TGTGCCAGCAGCCCCGGGACGGCCTATGGCTACACCTTC
-,TRBJ2-1,TRBV28,-,CASSLRNRYNEQFF,TGTGCCAGCAGTTTACGGAATAGGTACAATGAGCAGTTCTTC
TRBD2,TRBJ2-7,TRBV7-8,-,CATRSGTWEQYF,TGTGCCACCCGTAGCGGGACATGGGAGCAGTACTTC
TRBD1,TRBJ2-7,TRBV6-5,-,CASSWDSRSYEQYF,TGTGCCAGCAGTTGGGACAGTAGATCCTACGAGCAGTACTTC
TRBD2,TRBJ2-7,TRBV7-9,-,CASSLYTPLASGRYEQYF,TGTGCCAGCAGCTTATATACCCCGTTGGCTAGCGGACGCTACGAGCAGTACTTC
TRBD1,TRBJ1-5,TRBV6-6,-,CAVTGEDNQPQHF,TGTGCCGTAACAGGGGAGGACAATCAGCCCCAGCATTTT
-,TRBJ2-5,TRBV6-5,once,CASSYMTGRETQYF,TGTGCCAGCAGTTACATGACAGGGAGGGAGACCCAGTACTTC
TRBD1,TRBJ2-7,TRBV27,-,CASGDRGTYEQYF,TGTGCCAGCGGAGACAGGGGTACCTACGAGCAGTACTTC
-,TRBJ2-7,TRBV7-6,-,CASSQQEDSYEQYF,TGTGCCAGCAGCCAGCAGGAGGACTCCTACGAGCAGTACTTC
-,TRBJ2-7,TRBV27,-,CASKFTVTVYEQYF,TGTGCCAGCAAATTTACGGTAACAGTCTACGAGCAGTACTTC
-,TRBJ2-7,TRBV4-1,-,CASSLGTADEQYF,TGCGCCAGCAGCCTTGGGACGGCAGACGAGCAGTACTTC
-,TRBJ1-1,TRBV30,-,CALTRQIQNTEAFF,TGTGCCTTAACTCGACAGATCCAGAACACTGAAGCTTTCTTT
TRBD2,TRBJ2-1,TRBV5-1,-,CASSKNSGSGGNEQFF,TGCGCCAGCAGCAAAAATAGCGGGAGTGGGGGCAATGAGCAGTTCTTC
TRBD1,TRBJ2-1,TRBV27,-,CASSQGGNEQFF,TGTGCCAGCTCACAGGGGGGCAATGAGCAGTTCTTC
-,TRBJ1-6,TRBV28,-,CASSLGGISSPLHF,TGTGCCAGCAGTTTAGGGGGGATAAGTTCACCCCTCCACTTT
-,TRBJ1-5,TRBV28,-,CASSLRGSNQPQHF,TGTGCCAGCAGTCTGAGGGGAAGCAATCAGCCCCAGCATTTT
-,TRBJ1-1,TRBV7-2,-,CASSFGSQNTEAFF,TGTGCCAGCAGCTTCGGGAGTCAAAACACTGAAGCTTTCTTT
-,TRBJ1-5,TRBV28,-,CASSDSNQPQHF,TGTGCCAGCAGTGATAGCAATCAGCCCCAGCATTTT
-,TRBJ1-1,TRBV11-2,once,CASSLARDMNTEAFF,TGTGCCAGCAGCTTAGCAAGGGATATGAACACTGAAGCTTTCTTT
-,TRBJ1-1,TRBV13,-,CASSLLQGDWSFF,TGTGCCAGCAGCTTATTACAGGGTGACTGGTCTTTCTTT
TRBD2,TRBJ2-2,TRBV27,-,CASSLAGVNTGELFF,TGTGCCAGCAGTTTAGCGGGAGTCAACACCGGGGAGCTGTTTTTT
-,TRBJ2-7,TRBV27,-,CASSFRGGVSYEQYF,TGTGCCAGCAGTTTCCGAGGAGGGGTTTCCTACGAGCAGTACTTC
TRBD2,TRBJ2-7,TRBV5-1,once,CASSALAGGLGEQYF,TGCGCCAGCAGCGCCTTAGCGGGAGGGCTGGGGGAGCAGTACTTC
-,TRBJ1-1,TRBV6-5,-,CASSGRRVSAGEAFF,TGTGCCAGCAGTGGCCGTCGAGTGTCGGCCGGTGAAGCTTTCTTT
TRBD2,TRBJ2-1,TRBV2,-,CASDTPGLAGQERNEQFF,TGTGCCAGCGATACCCCGGGACTAGCGGGTCAGGAGAGGAATGAGCAGTTCTTC
-,TRBJ1-1,TRBV11-2,-,CASRSLGGSENTEAFF,TGTGCCAGCCGTTCATTGGGGGGTTCGGAGAACACTGAAGCTTTCTTT
TRBD1,TRBJ1-5,TRBV28,-,CASSSQTGTVFSQRQPQHF,TGTGCCAGCAGTTCCCAGACAGGGACAGTCTTCAGCCAACGGCAGCCCCAGCATTTT
-,TRBJ2-7,TRBV6-1,-,CASSGWGGAYEQYF,TGTGCCAGCAGTGGTTGGGGCGGTGCCTACGAGCAGTACTTC
TRBD2,TRBJ2-7,TRBV4-1,-,CASSQEAGGSYEQYF,TGCGCCAGCAGCCAAGAAGCGGGAGGGTCCTACGAGCAGTACTTC
-,TRBJ2-1,TRBV9,-,CASSPTGHKYNEQFF,TGTGCCAGCAGCCCCACAGGGCATAAATACAATGAGCAGTTCTTC
TRBD1,TRBJ2-5,TRBV28,-,CASSSSGQGQETQYF,TGTGCCAGCAGTTCCTCGGGACAGGGCCAAGAGACCCAGTACTTC
TRBD1,TRBJ1-2,TRBV6-6,-,CASCRDRTRSGYTF,TGTGCCAGCTGCCGGGACAGGACAAGGAGTGGCTACACCTTC
TRBD1,TRBJ1-1,TRBV28,-,CASRSAGTGIVNTEAFF,TGTGCCAGCAGAAGCGCCGGGACAGGGATCGTGAACACTGAAGCTTTCTTT